This passage covers 7 T cell receptor beta chains from one sample sequenced in a study of blood T cell repertoires in COVID-19. The assay was immunoSEQ multiplex PCR, and TCRdb's table has in-frame clones only and misses some. The table has 30,000 to 40,000 clones, approximately 85% seen once. Sample: peripheral blood. Receptors were obtained from a human donor in a cohort sampled during active COVID-19.

The chain links TRBV6-5 to TRBJ1-5, with 7 positions matching TRBD1. With 6 bases clipped from V and 7 bases from J, the junction kept 9 bases outside the gene matches. Germline V gene sequence: CDR1 MNHEY, CDR2 SVGAGI. This CDR3 has 14 residues. This CDR3 reads CASSPRGNYQPQHF. The CDR3 coding sequence is TGTGCCAGCAGCCCCAGGGGGAATTACCAGCCCCAGCATTTT.

The CDR3 reads CASSPTQPPGDTEAFF. CDR3 DNA sequence: TGTGCCAGCTCACCTACCCAGCCCCCTGGAGACACTGAAGCTTTCTTT. The rearrangement joins TRBV18 to TRBJ1-1; no clear D. Trimming cost V 3 bases and J 3 bases, with 17 bases left between them. The CDR3 length is 16 residues. Germline V gene data show CDR1 as KGHSH and CDR2 as LQKENI.

V gene TRBV5-1 combines with J gene TRBJ1-4, with TRBD1 matching over 7 bases. The CDR3 covers 16 residues. The germline V gene has CDR1 SGHRS and CDR2 YFSETQ. The J segment lost 0 bases and the V segment lost 4 bases, leaving 6 bases of the junction unmatched. The CDR3 here is CASSQGQVATNEKLFF. The DNA of the CDR3 is TGCGCCAGCAGCCAAGGACAGGTCGCAACTAATGAAAAACTGTTTTTT. Drawing the rest from reference TRBV5-1 and TRBJ1-4, the complete variable domain is KAGVTQTPRYLIKTRGQQVTLSCSPISGHRSVSWYQQTPGQGLQFLFEYFSETQRNKGNFPGRFSGRQFSNSRSEMNVSTLELGDSALYLCASSQGQVATNEKLFFGSGTQLSVL.

This clone appeared a single time. The chain joins TRBV6-5 to TRBJ1-6; D might be TRBD1 (6 bases). From germline, CDR1 is MNHEY and CDR2 SVGAGI. This CDR3 region has 14 residues. V lost 5 bases, J lost 6 bases, and 11 bases lay in between. The chain's CDR3 is CASSPRTVNSPLHF. The CDR3 nucleotides read TGTGCCAGCAGTCCCCGGACAGTTAATTCACCCCTCCACTTT.

V gene TRBV29-1 combines with J gene TRBJ1-1, with 8 bases fitting TRBD1. The CDR3 covers 11 residues. Germline V lookup: CDR1 SQVTM, CDR2 ANQGSEA. With 8 bases clipped from V and 11 bases from J, the junction kept 10 bases outside the gene matches. CDR3 DNA sequence: TGCAGCACCCTGACAGGGGAGAACGCTTTCTTT. Translation: CSTLTGENAFF.

The chain uses TRBV2 and TRBJ1-3; D is undetermined. The CDR3 is made up of 15 amino acids. Trimming stripped 0 bases from V and 0 bases from J, with 6 bases between. Germline V gene lookup returns CDR1 SNHLY and CDR2 FYNNEI. The CDR3 region has the DNA TGTGCCAGCAGTGAAGCGGAGAGCTCTGGAAACACCATATATTTT. It encodes CASSEAESSGNTIYF.

The chain joins TRBV19 to TRBJ2-5, with 8 bases aligning to TRBD1. From germline, CDR1 is LNHDA and CDR2 SQIVND (reference sequence). The CDR3 covers 17 residues. J lost 1 base, V lost 4 bases, and 11 bases had no gene match. The CDR3 here is CASSRDSGGDSQETQYF. As DNA, the CDR3 is TGTGCCAGTAGTAGGGATTCAGGGGGCGACTCCCAAGAGACCCAGTACTTC.